Listed below are T cell receptor beta chains from one sample, sequenced in a study of response to subunit inactivated influenza vaccine. MiXCR, applied by TCRdb to the RT-PCR reads, yields one record per CDR3 protein. This sample yields around 490,000 distinct CDR3 sequences, of which roughly 8.2% are seen a single time; 13% belongs to the top ten. This sample comprised PBMCs from blood, obtained roughly 24 months after vaccination. The receptors were sampled from a man aged 50 to 75 who received an inactivated influenza vaccine. Both conserved end residues are part of each CDR3. The order of the fields is clone size, J gene, V gene, CDR3 protein. Clone size is given for some rows only: seen once, a few or many times, or a class if the clone is expanded.

many	TRBJ2-7	TRBV25-1	CASSELGAPSYEQYF
many	TRBJ1-1	TRBV20-1	CSARDEAGGSAEAFF
many	TRBJ2-5	TRBV18	CASSPGQETQYF
few	TRBJ2-1	TRBV7-8	CASSLVMRRVYNEQFF
-	TRBJ2-1	TRBV12-3/TRBV12-4	CASSLRGRDSEQFF
few	TRBJ2-1	TRBV3-1	CASSLLAGVGYNEQFF
few	TRBJ2-5	TRBV20-1	CSASLIRGQETQYF
few	TRBJ2-3	TRBV7-6	CASSLIGGYSTDTQYF
-	TRBJ1-6	TRBV5-6	CASSLGDRNSPLHF
-	TRBJ1-5	TRBV21-1	CASSNGQPQHF
-	TRBJ2-1	TRBV7-6	CASSHPIGGEQFF
few	TRBJ2-5	TRBV5-1	CASSNSGTGQETQYF
few	TRBJ1-5	TRBV12-3/TRBV12-4	CASTPGQGSPQHF
many	TRBJ2-2	TRBV25-1	CASSEYPLGPGELFF
many	TRBJ2-4	TRBV21-1	CASSEEDREGAKNIQYF
-	TRBJ2-3	TRBV27	CASSKTGLSTDTQYF
many	TRBJ2-7	TRBV6-1	CASSDTYEQYF
-	TRBJ1-4	TRBV4-2	CASSQLLTGEATNEKLFF
-	TRBJ2-5	TRBV20-1	CSAVGTGRVETQYF
many	TRBJ2-7	TRBV16	CASSSIGAGISEQYF
-	TRBJ2-1	TRBV11-1	CASSSRGQGPYFYNEQFF